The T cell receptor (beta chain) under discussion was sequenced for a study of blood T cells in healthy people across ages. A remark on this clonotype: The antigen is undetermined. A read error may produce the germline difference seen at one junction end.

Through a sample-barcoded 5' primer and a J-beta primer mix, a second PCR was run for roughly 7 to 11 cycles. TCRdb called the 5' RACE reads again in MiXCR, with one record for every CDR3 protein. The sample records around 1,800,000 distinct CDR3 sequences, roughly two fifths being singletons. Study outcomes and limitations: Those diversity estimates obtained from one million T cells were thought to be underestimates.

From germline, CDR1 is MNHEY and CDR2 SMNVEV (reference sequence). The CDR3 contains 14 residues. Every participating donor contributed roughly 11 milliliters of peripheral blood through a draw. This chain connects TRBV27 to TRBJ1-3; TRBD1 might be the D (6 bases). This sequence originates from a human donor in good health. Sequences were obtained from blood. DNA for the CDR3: TGTGCCAGCAGTTCCACAGGGTTCGGAACCACCATATATTTT. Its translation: CASSSTGFGTTIYF.